These 22 T cell receptor beta chains came from one sample sequenced in a study of T-cell reconstitution after alpha-beta-depleted transplantation in children. TCRbeta library preparation incorporated unique molecular identifiers. TCRdb redid the calling of the PCR reads with MiXCR, one entry per CDR3 protein. The repertoire holds approximately 290,000 distinct CDR3 sequences, with around 10% as singletons. The sample was peripheral blood, taken 180 days after TCRalphabeta/CD19-depleted stem cell transplant. These receptors all come from a male patient between 2 and 10 years old who had a stem cell transplant for chronic granulomatous disease, so the T cells may come from the graft donor.

This clonotype has a count of ten or more. This chain joins TRBV20-1 and TRBJ2-1; D is unclear. V shed 1 base and J shed 7 bases, with 5 bases lying between them. The length of the CDR3 is 11 residues. CDR1 DFQATT and CDR2 SNEGSKA come from the germline V gene (reference sequence). In nucleotides, the CDR3 is TGCAGTGCTAGAGTCAGTAATGAGCAGTTCTTC. It encodes CSARVSNEQFF.

This clonotype occurred many times. The chain carries TRBV5-5 and TRBJ2-4, with D possibly being TRBD1 (6 bases). With 2 bases removed from V and 7 bases from J, the gap between germline ends came to 13 bases. This CDR3 is 14 amino acids long. Looked up from germline, CDR1 is SGHKS and CDR2 is YYEKEE (reference sequence). The CDR3 nucleotides read TGTGCCAGCAGCTTTTCAGCAGGGGAGAACATTCAGTACTTC. This gives the protein CASSFSAGENIQYF.

Many counts were recorded for this clonotype. The V call is TRBV3-1, the J call TRBJ2-1; no firm D call. V was shortened by 3 bases and J by 0 bases, with 6 bases between the two germline ends. CDR1 is LGHDT, CDR2 YNNKEL, per germline (reference sequence). This CDR3 is 14 amino acids long. CDR3 in amino acids: CASSQRSSYNEQFF. CDR3 DNA: TGTGCCAGCAGCCAGCGAAGCTCCTACAATGAGCAGTTCTTC.

This clonotype appeared many times. V usage is TRBV5-1 and J usage is TRBJ2-1; TRBD1 matches at 8 bases. The CDR3 covers 16 residues. Germline V lookup: CDR1 SGHRS, CDR2 YFSETQ. The trim removed 0 bases at V and 4 bases at J, leaving 6 bases unmatched. CDR3 loop: CASSLGWGTGYNEQFF. The CDR3 DNA reads as TGCGCCAGCAGCTTGGGATGGGGGACAGGATACAATGAGCAGTTCTTC. Based on the CDR3 plus reference TRBV5-1 and TRBJ2-1, the full variable domain is KAGVTQTPRYLIKTRGQQVTLSCSPISGHRSVSWYQQTPGQGLQFLFEYFSETQRNKGNFPGRFSGRQFSNSRSEMNVSTLELGDSALYLCASSLGWGTGYNEQFFGPGTRLTVL.

On this clonotype itself: A much bigger clone sits one base away, suggesting this may be a read error. V usage is TRBV19 and J usage is TRBJ2-1; D might be TRBD1 or TRBD2, each matching 5 bases. The CDR3 contains 14 residues. Germline-derived CDR1 and CDR2 are LNHDA and SQIVND (reference sequence). CDR3 sequence (DNA): TGTGTCAGTAGCCGAAGGGACCAATACAATGAGCAGTTCTTC. This translates into CVSSRRDQYNEQFF.

This clonotype appeared many times. J is TRBJ2-5 and V is TRBV6-5, with a possible D match to TRBD2 (5 bases). The CDR3 spans 16 residues. Germline loops: CDR1 MNHEY, CDR2 SVGAGI. The V end lost 0 bases, the J end lost 5 bases, and 16 bases lay between the germline ends. CDR3 protein: CASSYSFGLPPETQYF. As DNA, the CDR3 is TGTGCCAGCAGTTACTCGTTCGGACTTCCCCCCGAGACCCAGTACTTC.

This clonotype has at least ten counts. This rearrangement joins TRBV12-3 or TRBV12-4 to TRBJ2-2; TRBD2 might be the D (6 bases). Trimming left V 0 bases short and J 7 bases short, with 12 bases between. The CDR3 contains 15 residues. The CDR3 DNA reads as TGTGCCAGCAGTTTAGCGGGGGGTCCTTACGGGGAGCTGTTTTTT. It translates to CASSLAGGPYGELFF.

In its sample, this clonotype was seen many times. The chain joins TRBV20-1 to TRBJ2-1; 7 nucleotides match TRBD2. V lost 1 base, J lost 0 bases, and 3 bases stayed unmatched. The CDR3 sequence is 15 residues long. Germline values: CDR1 DFQATT, CDR2 SNEGSKA (reference sequence). The CDR3 DNA reads TGCAGTGCTAGAGTGAGCGGGACCTCCTACAATGAGCAGTTCTTC. Protein product: CSARVSGTSYNEQFF.

As to this clonotype: With a much larger clone just one base away, this may be a read error. This chain uses TRBV7-8 with TRBJ2-1; no definite D call. The DNA end is a closer match to TRBJ2-7, so the J assignment may be wrong. The germline gives CDR1 SGHVS, CDR2 FQNEAQ. The CDR3 totals 17 residues. The CDR3, as DNA: TGTGCCAGCAGCTACGCACAACAATTACGCTCCTACAATGAGCAGTACTTC. Amino acid sequence: CASSYAQQLRSYNEQYF.

This clonotype was counted many times. The chain has TRBV7-2 and TRBJ1-2; D may be TRBD1 (5 bases). Trimming left V 5 bases short and J 4 bases short, with 14 bases between. CDR1 is SGHTA, CDR2 FQGNSA, per germline. CDR3 size: 14 residues. CDR3 nucleotide sequence: TGTGCCAGCAGCCCCTCGGAGGGGAGCTATGGCTACACCTTC. Translating it yields CASSPSEGSYGYTF.

This clonotype has at least ten counts. Its ends do not fully match the called genes, so a read error is possible. This chain uses TRBV5-1 with TRBJ2-3; possibly TRBD1 or TRBD2 for D (5 bases each). In germline, CDR1 is SGHRS, CDR2 YFSETQ. This CDR3 spans 12 amino acids. CDR3 loop: CASSLGADTQYF. CDR3 in DNA: TGTGCCAGCAGCTTGGGGGCAGATACGCAGTATTTT.

This clonotype was seen many times. The genes are TRBV4-2 and TRBJ2-1, with 11 bases lining up with TRBD2. Trimming took 4 bases from V and 4 from J; bases not matched to a gene: 21. CDR3 size: 21 residues. The V gene's germline CDR1 is LGHNA and CDR2 YNFKEQ. Here the CDR3 reads CASSPLNFPGNIAGGYNEQFF. As DNA, the CDR3 is TGTGCCAGCAGCCCACTAAATTTCCCGGGAAATATAGCGGGGGGGTACAATGAGCAGTTCTTC.

This clonotype was found many times. CDR3 residues: CASQRGYGYTF. The CDR3 DNA reads TGTGCCAGCCAACGGGGGTACGGCTACACCTTC. This chain joins TRBV9 and TRBJ1-2; weak D call: TRBD1 (5 bases). CDR1 and CDR2 (germline): SGDLS, YYNGEE. Trimming cost V 7 bases and J 8 bases, with 12 bases left between them. This CDR3 contains 11 residues.

In its sample, this clonotype was seen many times. V gene TRBV27 combines with J gene TRBJ2-1; D remains unclear. This CDR3 comprises 13 residues. Trimming stripped 5 bases from V and 4 bases from J, with 9 bases between. In germline, CDR1 is MNHEY, CDR2 SMNVEV (reference sequence). The CDR3 reads CASSVNNYNEQFF. CDR3 sequence (DNA): TGTGCCAGCAGTGTGAACAATTACAATGAGCAGTTCTTC.

For this clonotype: Given a much more abundant clone one base away, this may be a read error. Given the absence of the conserved phenylalanine or tryptophan at the CDR3 end, a read error is likely. V gene TRBV29-1 combines with J gene TRBJ2-1, with D unclear. The germline V and J ends were trimmed by 4 bases and 0 bases, with 10 bases remaining between them. Per the germline V gene, CDR1 is SQVTM and CDR2 is ANQGSEA. The CDR3 runs 14 residues. CDR3 amino acids: CSVALQSSYNEQFL. In DNA, the CDR3 is TGCAGCGTTGCACTCCAAAGCTCCTACAATGAGCAGTTCTTA.

This clonotype has ten or more counts. V usage is TRBV9 and J usage is TRBJ2-1; 8 bases agree with TRBD2. Per germline, CDR1 SGDLS and CDR2 YYNGEE. J was trimmed by 8 bases and V by 2 bases; bases with no gene match: 9. The CDR3 contains 15 residues. Here the CDR3 reads CASSVKAGVGYEQFF. The CDR3 DNA follows: TGTGCCAGCAGCGTGAAAGCGGGAGTAGGCTATGAGCAGTTCTTC.

This clonotype was picked up many times. The CDR3 bases are TGTGCCAGCAGCCTTTTTGGGGGGGCGGGAGGTTCCTACAATGAGCAGTTCTTC. Amino acid sequence: CASSLFGGAGGSYNEQFF. This chain joins TRBV11-2 and TRBJ2-1, with 8 bases identical to TRBD2. Germline V gene lookup returns CDR1 SGHAT and CDR2 FQNNGV. CDR3 length equals 18 residues. The J segment lost 1 base and the V segment lost 5 bases, leaving 13 bases of the junction unmatched. Together with reference TRBV11-2 and TRBJ2-1, the CDR3 gives the full variable domain: EAGVAQSPRYKIIEKRQSVAFWCNPISGHATLYWYQQILGQGPKLLIQFQNNGVVDDSQLPKDRFSAERLKGVDSTLKIQPAKLEDSAVYLCASSLFGGAGGSYNEQFFGPGTRLTVL.

In this sample, this clonotype turned up many times. This sequence joins TRBV5-5 and TRBJ1-4; D is unresolved. Trimming removed 4 bases from V and 5 bases from J, with 12 bases in between. The CDR3 contains 14 residues. Germline V gene data show CDR1 as SGHKS and CDR2 as YYEKEE (reference sequence). The CDR3: CASSLTYENEKLFF. The CDR3 DNA reads as TGTGCCAGCAGCCTGACATATGAAAATGAAAAACTGTTTTTT.

This clonotype was observed many times. V gene TRBV29-1 combines with J gene TRBJ2-7, with D perhaps being TRBD1 or TRBD2 (5 bases each). CDR1 and CDR2 (germline): SQVTM, ANQGSEA. There are 13 residues in the CDR3. V lost 5 bases and J lost 5, with 16 bases in between. This chain's CDR3 is CSVRGRVYNEQYF. The CDR3 DNA sequence: TGCAGCGTTCGGGGCAGGGTTTACAACGAGCAGTACTTC.

The sample holds many counts of this clonotype. This rearrangement joins TRBV5-1 to TRBJ2-1; 7 nucleotides match TRBD2. V was clipped by 4 bases and J by 8 bases; unmatched bases: 9. Germline CDR1 and CDR2: SGHRS and YFSETQ. The CDR3 runs 14 residues. The DNA of the CDR3 is TGCGCCAGCAGCCGCCCGACTAGCTTCTATGAGCAGTTCTTC. Its protein product is CASSRPTSFYEQFF.

This clonotype showed up many times. This chain joins TRBV11-3 and TRBJ2-7, with D possibly being TRBD2 (5 bases). This CDR3 is 13 amino acids long. Germline lookup yields CDR1 SGHNT and CDR2 YENEEA. V shed 3 bases and J shed 7 bases, with 13 bases lying between them. Written as DNA, the CDR3 is TGTGCCAGCAGCTTGGACTTCGTCGGAGAGCAGTACTTC. Protein sequence: CASSLDFVGEQYF.

This clonotype was seen ten or more times. This rearrangement joins TRBV29-1 to TRBJ2-2, with 10 bases lining up with TRBD2. Germline V lookup: CDR1 SQVTM, CDR2 ANQGSEA. CDR3 length: 14 residues. Trimming at V came to 4 bases and at J to 4 bases, leaving 3 bases not matched to a gene. CDR3 in DNA: TGCAGCGTTGCAGCGGGAGGGTTCACCGGGGAGCTGTTTTTT. Protein sequence: CSVAAGGFTGELFF.